One and the same sample provided the 22 T cell receptor beta chains below, sequenced in a study of T-cell reconstitution after alpha-beta-depleted transplantation in children. The TCRbeta library incorporated unique molecular identifiers. TCRdb analysed the PCR reads with MiXCR anew, one entry per CDR3 protein. This sample has around 420,000 distinct CDR3 sequences, with under 20% found just once. Material: PBMCs, mostly from graft donor cells, obtained 360 days after TCRalphabeta/CD19-depleted stem cell transplant. The receptors were sampled from a boy under two years old who had a stem cell transplant for Wiskott-Aldrich syndrome, so the T cells may come from the graft donor.

This clonotype was observed a handful of times. The V and J genes are TRBV6-5 and TRBJ1-2; 9 bases align to TRBD1. The CDR3 spans 15 residues. Germline assignment: CDR1 MNHEY and CDR2 SVGAGI. With V trimmed by 2 bases and J by 8 bases, 9 bases remained unmatched. This CDR3 is CASSYQTGQGNGYTF. In nucleotides, the CDR3 is TGTGCCAGCAGTTACCAGACGGGACAGGGCAACGGCTACACCTTC.

This chain connects TRBV18 to TRBJ2-5; D not certain. CDR3 length equals 16 residues. V gave up 1 base and J gave up 0 bases, with 12 bases separating them. The germline V gene encodes CDR1 KGHSH and CDR2 LQKENI. CDR3 sequence reads: CASSPRLLLYQETQYF. DNA of the CDR3: TGTGCCAGCTCACCACGTTTACTCCTGTACCAAGAGACCCAGTACTTC.

Only a few counts were recorded for this clonotype. The genes are TRBV10-3 and TRBJ2-1; no reliable D call. V was shortened by 5 bases and J by 3 bases, with 5 bases between the two germline ends. CDR3 length: 12 residues. From germline, CDR1 is ENHRY and CDR2 SYGVKD. The CDR3 here is CAISSVYNEQFF. The DNA of the CDR3 is TGTGCCATCAGTAGTGTCTACAATGAGCAGTTCTTC.

This clonotype was counted a few times. The chain recombines TRBV10-3 with TRBJ2-1; D is unresolved. CDR1 and CDR2 (germline): ENHRY, SYGVKD. Trimming cost V 7 bases and J 4 bases, with 14 bases left between them. The CDR3 totals 14 residues. The CDR3 is CAIMFSPLYNEQFF. Written as DNA, the CDR3 is TGTGCCATCATGTTCTCTCCCCTTTACAATGAGCAGTTCTTC.

This clonotype was detected a few times. The chain is built from TRBV24-1 and TRBJ2-1, with 8 positions matching TRBD2. The CDR3 totals 18 residues. The trim removed 3 bases at V and 7 bases at J, leaving 16 bases unmatched. Germline CDR1 KGHDR, CDR2 SFDVKD. In nucleotides, the CDR3 is TGTGCCACCAGTGATCCGTCTCCGGGAGGGGTAGGTGGGAATGAGCAGTTCTTC. This sequence encodes CATSDPSPGGVGGNEQFF.

The CDR3 DNA follows: TGTGCCAGCAGCGGCGGAGACTTCTCCTACAATGAGCAGTTCTTC. Its translation: CASSGGDFSYNEQFF. The chain uses TRBV2 and TRBJ2-1; no clear D. Germline CDR1 SNHLY, CDR2 FYNNEI. This CDR3 has 15 residues. The V and J ends lost 6 bases and 0 bases respectively, with 12 bases between them.

The gene calls are TRBV28 and TRBJ1-1; no clear D gene. Trimming removed 4 bases from V and 7 bases from J, with 16 bases in between. Germline CDR1 reads MDHEN; CDR2 reads SYDVKM. This CDR3 contains 14 residues. The DNA of the CDR3 is TGTGCCAGCAGTTACCTCCCCGGAACGGGTGAAGCTTTCTTT. It encodes CASSYLPGTGEAFF. The whole variable domain, filled in from reference TRBV28 and TRBJ1-1, reads DVKVTQSSRYLVKRTGEKVFLECVQDMDHENMFWYRQDPGLGLRLIYFSYDVKMKEKGDIPEGYSVSREKKERFSLILESASTNQTSMYLCASSYLPGTGEAFFGQGTRLTVV.

Note on this clonotype: The junction does not match germline at one end; this may be a read error. The chain uses TRBV6-1 and TRBJ2-3, with 8 bases matching TRBD1. The CDR3 runs to 16 residues. The germline V gene has CDR1 MNHNS and CDR2 SASEGT. CDR3 protein: CTSRRWTGRRDGTQYF. Here the CDR3 DNA reads TGTACCAGCAGGAGATGGACAGGGCGCCGAGACGGAACGCAGTATTTT.

This chain connects TRBV5-5 to TRBJ2-1; 9 bases are shared with TRBD1. V dropped 1 base and J dropped 5; count of bases not matched to a gene: 4. The CDR3 loop spans 15 amino acids. Germline-derived CDR1 and CDR2 are SGHKS and YYEKEE (reference sequence). In DNA form, the CDR3 reads TGTGCCAGCAGCTTGTGGGGACAGGGCAACAATGAGCAGTTCTTC. The encoded protein is CASSLWGQGNNEQFF.

This clonotype appeared a few times. Here the CDR3 reads CSASSWGGANVLTF. CDR3 bases: TGCAGTGCTTCTAGCTGGGGTGGGGCCAACGTCCTGACTTTC. The V gene is TRBV20-1, the J gene TRBJ2-6; D possibly corresponds to TRBD2 (5 bases). The germline V gene has CDR1 DFQATT and CDR2 SNEGSKA (reference sequence). There are 14 residues in the CDR3. Between the trimmed V and J ends, which lost 5 bases and 3 bases, there was a span of 11 bases.

This chain connects TRBV6-6 to TRBJ2-7; D not certain. The V and J ends lost 5 bases and 5 bases respectively, with 10 bases between them. The CDR3 totals 12 residues. Germline V CDR1 and CDR2: MNHNY, SVGAGI (reference sequence). Here the CDR3 reads CASSKTLNEQYF. The CDR3 coding sequence is TGTGCCAGCAGTAAGACCCTTAACGAGCAGTACTTC.

This clonotype was detected a few times. This chain uses TRBV5-1 with TRBJ2-2; TRBD2 aligns across 12 bases. V trimming: 2 bases; J trimming: 7 bases; junction bases outside the gene matches: 6. The CDR3 totals 16 residues. Germline-derived CDR1 and CDR2 are SGHRS and YFSETQ. In DNA form, the CDR3 reads TGCGCCAGCAGCTTCCTAGCGGGGGGGCACGTCGGGGAGCTGTTTTTT. The encoded protein is CASSFLAGGHVGELFF.

This clonotype was picked up a small number of times. J is TRBJ1-6 and V is TRBV15, with unresolved D. The CDR3 runs to 16 residues. Germline CDR1 reads LNHNV; CDR2 reads YYDKDF (reference sequence). The V and J ends lost 0 bases and 2 bases respectively, with 8 bases between them. The CDR3 reads CATSRDARTYNSPLHF. CDR3 in DNA: TGTGCCACCAGCAGAGATGCCAGGACCTATAATTCACCCCTCCACTTT.

The chain is built from TRBV29-1 and TRBJ1-1; 10 nucleotides agree with TRBD1. Losses at the gene ends were 8 bases for V and 3 bases for J; bases not matched to a gene: 9. Germline CDR1 and CDR2: SQVTM and ANQGSEA. This CDR3 region has 14 residues. CDR3 loop: CSTDRGPSHTEAFF. CDR3 coding DNA: TGCAGCACTGACAGGGGGCCCTCGCACACTGAAGCTTTCTTT.

This clonotype was found once. The rearrangement links TRBV4-3 to TRBJ2-1; 7 positions agree with TRBD1. J lost 4 bases, V lost 1 base, and 4 bases had no gene match. CDR1 is LGHNA, CDR2 YSLEER, per germline. The CDR3 extends over 15 amino acids. For the CDR3, the DNA is TGCGCCAGCAGCCAAGTGGGGGACAGTTACAATGAGCAGTTCTTC. It specifies CASSQVGDSYNEQFF.

This rearrangement joins TRBV7-9 to TRBJ2-3; 14 nucleotides align to TRBD2. V lost 3 bases, J lost 6 bases, and 8 bases stayed unmatched. The CDR3 sequence is 17 residues long. Germline V lookup: CDR1 SEHNR, CDR2 FQNEAQ (reference sequence). The CDR3 coding sequence is TGTGCCAGCAGCTTTTTTCGGGGACTAGCGGGAGCGGATACGCAGTATTTT. It translates to CASSFFRGLAGADTQYF.

This clonotype was counted many times. This chain joins TRBV19 and TRBJ2-1; 14 nucleotides align to TRBD2. The CDR3 loop spans 16 amino acids. V shed 8 bases, J shed 4 bases, and the junction held 7 bases outside the gene matches. CDR1 LNHDA and CDR2 SQIVND come from the germline V gene (reference sequence). This CDR3 reads CASRGLAGGGYNEQFF. The CDR3 DNA is TGTGCCAGTCGAGGACTAGCGGGAGGAGGATACAATGAGCAGTTCTTC.

This clonotype has just a few counts. This chain uses TRBV15 with TRBJ2-1; the match to TRBD2 covers 7 bases. V lost 5 bases, J lost 9 bases, and 10 bases stayed unmatched. Germline V gene lookup returns CDR1 LNHNV and CDR2 YYDKDF (reference sequence). This CDR3 contains 14 residues. Written as DNA, the CDR3 is TGTGCCACCAGCGCGACTAGCTCACTGCTTGAGCAGTTCTTC. Protein product: CATSATSSLLEQFF.

V is TRBV12-3 or TRBV12-4 and J is TRBJ2-2; 7 positions agree with TRBD2. The ends lost 2 bases at V and 1 base at J; junction bases unmatched: 4. The CDR3 consists of 16 residues. CDR3 bases: TGTGCCAGCAGTTTAAGTCGGGGGGTGAACACCGGGGAGCTGTTTTTT. Encoded protein: CASSLSRGVNTGELFF.

V gene TRBV5-1 combines with J gene TRBJ2-1; 8 bases map to TRBD2. The CDR3 is made up of 16 amino acids. With V trimmed by 4 bases and J by 7 bases, 13 bases remained unmatched. Germline V CDR1 and CDR2: SGHRS, YFSETQ. CDR3 coding DNA: TGCGCCAGCAGCCCATTACTAGCGGTTAGCGGAAATGAGCAGTTCTTC. Its protein is CASSPLLAVSGNEQFF.

The chain recombines TRBV11-2 with TRBJ2-3, with 16 bases identical to TRBD2. Germline CDR1 reads SGHAT; CDR2 reads FQNNGV. This CDR3 is built from 19 residues. The J segment lost 6 bases and the V segment lost 3 bases, leaving 12 bases of the junction unmatched. The CDR3 protein is CASSFPGTSGGAPTDTQYF. The CDR3 DNA reads as TGTGCCAGCAGCTTTCCCGGGACTAGCGGGGGGGCCCCCACGGATACGCAGTATTTT.

This clonotype was seen more than once but under ten times. V usage is TRBV5-6 and J usage is TRBJ2-1; 7 bases agree with TRBD2. V shed 4 bases, J shed 4 bases, and the junction held 11 bases outside the gene matches. Germline CDR1 is SGHDT and CDR2 is YYEEEE. CDR3 length: 16 residues. CDR3 DNA sequence: TGTGCCAGCAGCGCCCAATCGGGACTAACTTACAATGAGCAGTTCTTC. This gives the protein CASSAQSGLTYNEQFF.